This is a list of T cell receptor beta chains from one sample in a study of blood T cells in healthy people across ages. A single record per CDR3 protein comes from TCRdb applying MiXCR to the 5' RACE reads. The sample has about 1.4 million distinct CDR3 sequences; approximately 60% are singletons. Sequenced material: blood. Every receptor here comes from a man aged 18 to 29 in good health. Both conserved end residues are part of each CDR3. Each record gives: V gene, clone size, J gene, D gene, CDR3 DNA, CDR3 protein. The D gene is left open where the match is weak. The size entry is marked missing in some rows and otherwise reads once, few, many or a size class.

>TRBV27|NA|TRBJ1-2|TRBD1
TGTGCCAGCAGTTCGGGACAGGGTTCTCTCTATGGCTACACCTTC
CASSSGQGSLYGYTF
>TRBV13|few|TRBJ2-3|NA
TGTGCCAGCAGCTTAGTGGCCGCCACAGATACGCAGTATTTT
CASSLVAATDTQYF
>TRBV20-1|NA|TRBJ2-4|NA
TGCAGTGCGCTCTACACTAGGCAGTACTTC
CSALYTRQYF
>TRBV4-1|NA|TRBJ1-1|TRBD1
TGCGCCAGCAGCCAGGGACAGGGGGATGCTGAAGCTTTCTTT
CASSQGQGDAEAFF
>TRBV13|NA|TRBJ2-1|TRBD2
TGTGCCAGCAGCGGGGGGACTAGCGTTTACTACAATGAGCAGTTCTTC
CASSGGTSVYYNEQFF
>TRBV25-1|NA|TRBJ2-1|NA
TGTGCCAGCAGTGATCGACTAGTCGAGCAGTTCTTC
CASSDRLVEQFF
>TRBV10-1|NA|TRBJ2-3|TRBD2
TGCGCCGGCAGTGAACTAGCGGGGAGCACAGATACGCAGTATTTT
CAGSELAGSTDTQYF
>TRBV14|NA|TRBJ2-1|TRBD1
TGTGCCAGCAGCCAAGCGACAGGGAGTTTCCAGCAGTTCTTC
CASSQATGSFQQFF
>TRBV27|NA|TRBJ2-1|NA
TGTGCCAGCAGTCCCGGGTGGGGCAATGAGCAGTTCTTC
CASSPGWGNEQFF
>TRBV27|few|TRBJ1-1|NA
TGTGCCAGCAGTTCGACGACAGGTGAAGCTTTCTTT
CASSSTTGEAFF
>TRBV7-6|once|TRBJ2-7|NA
TGTGCCAGCAGCTCCTACCCGGGACCCACCTCCTACGAGCAGTACTTC
CASSSYPGPTSYEQYF
>TRBV20-1|few|TRBJ2-7|NA
TGCAGTCACAACGAGGCGGGCTACGAGCAGTACTTC
CSHNEAGYEQYF
>TRBV6-6|NA|TRBJ2-7|NA
TGTGCCAGCAGTTCATTTCCATCCTACGAGCAGTACTTC
CASSSFPSYEQYF
>TRBV29-1|NA|TRBJ2-5|NA
TGCAGCGGACAGCAAGAGACCCAGTACTTC
CSGQQETQYF
>TRBV6-2/TRBV6-3|NA|TRBJ2-1|NA
TGTGCCAGCAGTCGAATCGAACTTACCTCCTACAATGAGCAGTTCTTC
CASSRIELTSYNEQFF
>TRBV7-6|NA|TRBJ2-5|NA
TGTGCCAGCAGCCACAGACTAAAGGAGACCCAGTACTTC
CASSHRLKETQYF
>TRBV29-1|NA|TRBJ1-2|TRBD1
TGCAGCGTAGTTACAGGGGGGAACTATGGCTACACCTTC
CSVVTGGNYGYTF
>TRBV7-2|NA|TRBJ2-1|NA
TGTGCCAGCAGCTCGCCACGGTCCGCGGAGCAGTTCTTC
CASSSPRSAEQFF
>TRBV4-3|NA|TRBJ2-7|NA
TGCGCCAGCAGCCAAGATTTAAACAGCCGGTACGAGCAGTACTTC
CASSQDLNSRYEQYF
>TRBV4-2|NA|TRBJ2-7|TRBD1
TGTGCCAGCACCCAGCCGGGACAGGGTTACGAGCAGTACTTC
CASTQPGQGYEQYF
>TRBV28|NA|TRBJ2-2|NA
TGTGCCAGCAGTTTTAACAGGGATACAACCGGGGAGCTGTTTTTT
CASSFNRDTTGELFF
>TRBV7-7|NA|TRBJ2-6|NA
TGTGCTAGCAGCCCTGGTAGTGCTGGGGCCAACGTCCTGACTTTC
CASSPGSAGANVLTF
>TRBV27|NA|TRBJ1-2|TRBD1
TGTGCCAGCAGTTCCGGGACAGGGTCTAGTGGCTACACCTTC
CASSSGTGSSGYTF
>TRBV29-1|few|TRBJ1-2|NA
TGCAGCGCCGAGGGGCTTCAAGACAGGCTTTACTATGGCTACACCTTC
CSAEGLQDRLYYGYTF